Shown below are 28 T cell receptor beta chains from a single sample sequenced in a study of blood T cell repertoires in COVID-19. Only in-frame clones appear in the TCRdb table, and some are missing; sequencing was by immunoSEQ multiplex PCR. The data contain 100,000 to 150,000 clones, around 81% of them singletons. Material for sequencing was peripheral blood. These receptors all come from a man aged 55 to 70 with acute or convalescent COVID-19.

The rearrangement links TRBV10-2 to TRBJ2-7; tentatively, D is TRBD2 (5 bases). The germline V gene encodes CDR1 WSHSY and CDR2 SAAADI. This CDR3 has 12 amino acids. V was clipped by 6 bases and J by 5 bases, with 11 bases between them. DNA of the CDR3: TGCGCCAGCAGGGAGCTGAGGGACGAGCAGTACTTC. This codes for CASRELRDEQYF.

This clone was observed a handful of times. The chain carries TRBV5-1 and TRBJ1-2; no reliable D call. The V end lost 0 bases, the J end lost 2 bases, and 11 bases lay between the germline ends. Germline CDR1 reads SGHRS; CDR2 reads YFSETQ. The CDR3 is 15 amino acids. The CDR3 DNA follows: TGCGCCAGCAGCTTGGCCGTGGGAGGGAACTATGGCTACACCTTC. It codes for CASSLAVGGNYGYTF.

As regards this clone: The same CDR3 can be traced to other DNA sequences in this sample. This chain links TRBV5-1 with TRBJ1-1; 8 bases align to TRBD1. With 1 base clipped from V and 1 base from J, the junction kept 3 bases outside the gene matches. The CDR3 sequence is 15 residues long. Per germline, CDR1 SGHRS and CDR2 YFSETQ. CDR3 bases: TGCGCCAGCAGCTTGCCTGGGACAGGGAACACTGAAGCTTTCTTT. It translates to CASSLPGTGNTEAFF.

The CDR3 loop reads CASSPNRGSYEQYF. The CDR3 DNA sequence: TGTGCCAGCTCACCAAACAGGGGTTCCTACGAGCAGTACTTC. V usage is TRBV18 and J usage is TRBJ2-7; TRBD1 aligns across 7 bases. The germline CDR1 and CDR2 sequences are KGHSH and LQKENI. The V segment lost 2 bases and the J segment 1 base; nucleotides outside the gene matches: 2. The CDR3 has 14 residues.

The chain employs TRBV2 and TRBJ2-2; TRBD1 aligns across 7 bases. CDR1 and CDR2 from the germline V gene are SNHLY and FYNNEI. With 5 bases clipped from V and 3 bases from J, the junction kept 3 bases outside the gene matches. This CDR3 is 14 amino acids long. The CDR3 protein is CASSPDRYTGELFF. The CDR3 DNA sequence: TGTGCCAGCAGTCCGGACAGGTACACCGGGGAGCTGTTTTTT.

The V gene is TRBV6-5, the J gene TRBJ1-1; D unclear. The length of the CDR3 is 11 residues. Trimming stripped 7 bases from V and 6 bases from J, with 9 bases between. Per the germline V gene, CDR1 is MNHEY and CDR2 is SVGAGI. CDR3 in DNA: TGTGCCAGCATGGGGAGGGCTGAAGCTTTCTTT. Translation gives CASMGRAEAFF.

This rearrangement joins TRBV29-1 to TRBJ2-3; TRBD2 matches at 9 bases. Germline lookup yields CDR1 SQVTM and CDR2 ANQGSEA. The junction had 12 bases not matched to a gene; V was cut back by 6 bases and J by 5 bases. This CDR3 spans 15 amino acids. CDR3 coding DNA: TGCAGCGTCCGGGGTGCGGGAGGGCCTGAAGATACGCAGTATTTT. Translated, it gives CSVRGAGGPEDTQYF.

This clone was recorded at least ten times. This rearrangement joins TRBV5-1 to TRBJ1-3; perhaps TRBD1 as D (5 bases). This CDR3 contains 15 residues. Trimming left V 4 bases short and J 1 base short, with 12 bases between. Germline V gives CDR1 SGHRS, CDR2 YFSETQ. CDR3 in amino acids: CASSELQGSGNTIYF. Written as DNA, the CDR3 is TGCGCCAGCAGCGAACTTCAGGGTTCTGGAAACACCATATATTTT.

The V call is TRBV9, the J call TRBJ2-2, with 7 bases lining up with TRBD1. V gave up 4 bases and J gave up 3 bases; unmatched junction bases: 15. The CDR3 runs 18 residues. CDR1 and CDR2 from the germline V gene are SGDLS and YYNGEE. CDR3 amino acids: CASSPPLGYRGDTGELFF. The CDR3 region has the DNA TGTGCCAGCAGCCCCCCCCTCGGCTACAGGGGTGACACCGGGGAGCTGTTTTTT.

CDR3 sequence reads: CASSPGGARTQYF. DNA of the CDR3: TGTGCCAGCAGTCCCGGGGGGGCCCGGACCCAGTACTTC. The V gene is TRBV27, the J gene TRBJ2-5, with TRBD2 matching 8 bases. The junction had 6 bases not matched to a gene; V was cut back by 5 bases and J by 7 bases. This CDR3 comprises 13 residues. In germline, CDR1 is MNHEY, CDR2 SMNVEV (reference sequence).

The rearrangement uses TRBV27 and TRBJ2-7; TRBD1 agrees at 7 bases. With V trimmed by 2 bases and J by 2 bases, 3 bases remained unmatched. The CDR3 is 14 residues long. Germline lookup yields CDR1 MNHEY and CDR2 SMNVEV (reference sequence). The CDR3 nucleotides are TGTGCCAGCAGTTTAAGACAGGGAACCTACGAGCAGTACTTC. It codes for CASSLRQGTYEQYF.

This clone was picked up one time. The rearrangement uses TRBV28 and TRBJ2-2; the D is unclear. With 2 bases removed from V and 6 bases from J, the gap between germline ends came to 4 bases. This CDR3 contains 12 residues. The germline V gene encodes CDR1 MDHEN and CDR2 SYDVKM. CDR3 sequence (DNA): TGTGCCAGCAGTTTAATAGCCGGGGAGCTGTTTTTT. It specifies CASSLIAGELFF.

The rearrangement links TRBV5-5 to TRBJ1-5; 12 nucleotides match TRBD1. Germline V lookup: CDR1 SGHKS, CDR2 YYEKEE (reference sequence). Germline trimming cut 4 bases from V and 1 base from J; bases unmatched to any gene: 15. This CDR3 has 20 amino acids. The CDR3 is CASSGSVPGQGARSNQPQHF. The CDR3, as DNA: TGTGCCAGCAGCGGGTCTGTACCGGGACAGGGGGCGAGGAGCAATCAGCCCCAGCATTTT.

The gene calls are TRBV7-9 and TRBJ2-2; a weak D match, TRBD2 (7 bases). The CDR3 length is 16 residues. The germline CDR1 and CDR2 sequences are SEHNR and FQNEAQ (reference sequence). The V gene lost 2 bases and the J gene lost 0 bases, with 10 bases spanning the gap. The CDR3 loop is CASSLRGGPNTGELFF. The CDR3 DNA follows: TGTGCCAGCAGCTTAAGGGGGGGCCCGAACACCGGGGAGCTGTTTTTT.

The chain is built from TRBV11-2 and TRBJ1-4; TRBD1 matches at 10 bases. This CDR3 region has 17 residues. From germline, CDR1 is SGHAT and CDR2 FQNNGV. Trimming cost V 4 bases and J 4 bases; bases outside gene matches: 9. CDR3 in amino acids: CASSSLRGDRGNEKLFF. The CDR3 DNA sequence: TGTGCCAGCAGCTCGTTAAGGGGGGACAGGGGTAATGAAAAACTGTTTTTT.

V usage is TRBV10-3 and J usage is TRBJ1-3; 11 nucleotides match TRBD1. Germline CDR1 ENHRY, CDR2 SYGVKD. The CDR3 spans 18 residues. With 10 bases clipped from V and 0 bases from J, the junction kept 14 bases outside the gene matches. The CDR3 DNA follows: TGTGCCACCTACAAGGACAGGGGGCCTATTAACTCTGGAAACACCATATATTTT. This encodes CATYKDRGPINSGNTIYF.

The CDR3 DNA sequence: TGTGCCAGCAGTTTGGCCGGGACAGGGCCTCGAGAGACCCAGTACTTC. This codes for CASSLAGTGPRETQYF. The rearrangement links TRBV28 to TRBJ2-5, with 9 bases lining up with TRBD1. V lost 3 bases and J lost 4; bases outside the gene matches: 9. This CDR3 is built from 16 residues. Germline CDR1 is MDHEN and CDR2 is SYDVKM.

This sequence joins TRBV5-4 and TRBJ1-2; D is perhaps TRBD1 (6 bases). The germline V and J ends were trimmed by 3 bases and 5 bases, with 17 bases remaining between them. There are 15 residues in the CDR3. Germline V CDR1 and CDR2: SGHNT, YYREEE (reference sequence). CDR3 sequence: CASSSGQQGIYGYTF. The CDR3, as DNA: TGTGCCAGCAGCTCAGGACAGCAGGGGATATATGGCTACACCTTC.

This clone showed up just once. The rearrangement joins TRBV10-3 to TRBJ1-1, with 7 bases that match TRBD1. The CDR3 runs to 14 residues. V lost 6 bases and J lost 1; bases outside the gene matches: 5. CDR1 ENHRY and CDR2 SYGVKD come from the germline V gene. The CDR3: CAIRTGTENTEAFF. In DNA, the CDR3 is TGTGCCATCAGAACCGGGACAGAGAACACTGAAGCTTTCTTT.

The chain links TRBV29-1 to TRBJ1-5; unclear D gene. Looked up from germline, CDR1 is SQVTM and CDR2 is ANQGSEA. CDR3 length: 13 residues. Trimming removed 5 bases at V and 2 bases at J, with 10 bases between. The CDR3 DNA is TGCAGCGTTTCAACCACAGGCAATCAGCCCCAGCATTTT. This gives the protein CSVSTTGNQPQHF.

The rearrangement links TRBV11-2 to TRBJ2-1, with a tentative D call TRBD1 (5 bases). With 5 bases removed from V and 4 bases from J, the gap between germline ends came to 24 bases. The CDR3 spans 18 residues. Germline CDR1 is SGHAT and CDR2 is FQNNGV. The CDR3 loop reads CASSRRPESQGRYNEQFF. In DNA, the CDR3 is TGTGCCAGCAGCCGGCGGCCGGAGTCGCAGGGTCGTTACAATGAGCAGTTCTTC.

This clone has a handful of counts. CDR3 nucleotide sequence: TGTGCCAGCAGTGGGAGGACTAGCGGCCTAGAGACCCAGTACTTC. It encodes CASSGRTSGLETQYF. This sequence joins TRBV2 and TRBJ2-5; 10 nucleotides line up with TRBD2. CDR1 is SNHLY and CDR2 is FYNNEI in the germline V gene. V lost 4 bases and J lost 4; bases outside the gene matches: 6. The CDR3 contains 15 residues.

DNA of the CDR3: TGTGCCAGCAGCTTGGGACAGAACTATGGCTACACCTTC. Amino acids: CASSLGQNYGYTF. The rearrangement joins TRBV5-5 to TRBJ1-2; D is possibly TRBD1 (5 bases). The CDR3 totals 13 residues. CDR1 and CDR2 from the germline V gene are SGHKS and YYEKEE (reference sequence). V lost 0 bases to trimming and J lost 2 bases, with 5 bases between them.

V is TRBV5-1 and J is TRBJ1-1, with 8 bases lining up with TRBD1. This CDR3 has 16 amino acids. The V gene's germline CDR1 is SGHRS and CDR2 YFSETQ. Germline trimming cut 4 bases from V and 4 bases from J; bases unmatched to any gene: 12. CDR3 residues: CASSKTGEGSGTEAFF. Written as DNA, the CDR3 is TGCGCCAGCAGCAAGACAGGGGAAGGATCGGGCACTGAAGCTTTCTTT.

The genes are TRBV10-3 and TRBJ2-3, with D perhaps TRBD1 (6 bases). The germline CDR1 and CDR2 sequences are ENHRY and SYGVKD. The CDR3 has 11 amino acids. V was pared by 8 bases and J by 10 bases, with 13 bases between. CDR3 region: CAIGKGEAQYF. Here the CDR3 DNA reads TGTGCCATCGGGAAGGGGGAAGCGCAGTATTTT.

V and J are TRBV9 and TRBJ1-3; D ambiguous. The CDR3 contains 16 residues. Germline CDR1 and CDR2: SGDLS and YYNGEE. The germline V and J ends were trimmed by 0 bases and 0 bases, with 10 bases remaining between them. The CDR3 nucleotides are TGTGCCAGCAGCGTAGATGAGGTCCGCTCTGGAAACACCATATATTTT. Protein product: CASSVDEVRSGNTIYF.

The chain has TRBV29-1 and TRBJ1-1; possibly TRBD1 for D (6 bases). Germline loops: CDR1 SQVTM, CDR2 ANQGSEA. V lost 5 bases and J 5 bases, leaving 15 bases between the germline ends. The CDR3 contains 13 residues. CDR3 sequence reads: CSVWTEGGTEAFF. CDR3 bases: TGCAGCGTTTGGACAGAAGGAGGAACTGAAGCTTTCTTT.

This clone was found a few times. This chain uses TRBV24-1 with TRBJ1-2; 7 nucleotides line up with TRBD1. The length of the CDR3 is 15 residues. Germline trimming cut 3 bases from V and 8 bases from J; bases unmatched to any gene: 11. CDR1 and CDR2 (germline): KGHDR, SFDVKD. The CDR3 region has the DNA TGTGCCACCAGTGATACCCGACAGGGTTTGGGAGGCTACACCTTC. Translating it yields CATSDTRQGLGGYTF.